The 4 T cell receptor beta chains presented below share a single source sample, sequenced in a study of T cell clonotyping in hematopoietic cell transplantation. Profiled with immunoSEQ multiplex PCR; TCRdb holds only in-frame clones, not every one. The sample has 10,000 or so clones, 85% to 90% seen once. Sequencing used PBMCs, obtained 180 days after allogeneic stem cell transplant. These receptors all stem from a human patient who had an allogeneic stem cell transplant, so the T cells may come from the graft donor. The donor label of this sample is uncertain. Some clones in this sample may be carry-over from other donors' samples.

J is TRBJ2-7 and V is TRBV5-4; D call uncertain. CDR3 length: 17 amino acids. The germline CDR1 and CDR2 sequences are SGHNT and YYREEE (reference sequence). Trimming pared 2 bases from V and 0 bases from J, leaving 18 bases between. The CDR3 protein is CASSLRAPFRSSYEQYF. Written as DNA, the CDR3 is TGTGCCAGCAGCTTAAGGGCCCCTTTTCGGAGCTCCTACGAGCAGTACTTC.

This clone was seen a single time. The chain has TRBV28 and TRBJ1-2; D is perhaps TRBD1 (6 bases). CDR3 length: 13 residues. CDR1 and CDR2 from the germline V gene are MDHEN and SYDVKM. Trimming left V 6 bases short and J 6 bases short, with 14 bases between. The CDR3 coding sequence is TGTGCCAGCAGCCTCCAGGGGACCCATGGCTACACCTTC. This sequence encodes CASSLQGTHGYTF.

This clone came up once. J is TRBJ2-2 and V is TRBV9; 9 bases agree with TRBD1. Germline CDR1 SGDLS, CDR2 YYNGEE. This CDR3 is built from 19 residues. V dropped 3 bases and J dropped 6; count of bases not matched to a gene: 18. The CDR3 region has the DNA TGTGCCAGCAGCGCCGGCCTCGCGCGGACAGGGGTGGTGGCCGGGGAGCTGTTTTTT. Its protein product is CASSAGLARTGVVAGELFF.

This chain connects TRBV7-7 to TRBJ1-5; TRBD1 agrees at 11 bases. Germline V lookup: CDR1 SSHAT, CDR2 FNYEAQ (reference sequence). The CDR3 spans 14 residues. V lost 11 bases, J lost 1 base, and 4 bases stayed unmatched. CDR3 protein: CAGGQGVSNQPQHF. The CDR3 DNA reads as TGTGCCGGGGGACAGGGGGTGAGCAATCAGCCCCAGCATTTT.